The 7 T cell receptor beta chains below all came from one sample that was sequenced in a study of response to subunit inactivated influenza vaccine. A single record per CDR3 protein comes from TCRdb applying MiXCR to the RT-PCR reads. The sample yields roughly 500,000 distinct CDR3 sequences, more than 15% seen once. The sample in question was CD4+ T cells sorted from PBMCs, obtained roughly 24 months after vaccination. All receptors derive from a man aged 45 to 70 who received an inactivated influenza vaccine.

This clonotype was picked up a small number of times. The rearrangement joins TRBV6-5 to TRBJ1-1; TRBD1 matches at 8 bases. Germline V gene data show CDR1 as MNHEY and CDR2 as SVGAGI. J gave up 1 base and V 2 bases, and 6 bases lay outside the gene matches. The CDR3 is made up of 16 amino acids. CDR3 amino acids: CASSYPPDRANTEAFF. The CDR3 region has the DNA TGTGCCAGCAGTTACCCCCCGGACAGGGCGAACACTGAAGCTTTCTTT.

This chain links TRBV11-2 with TRBJ2-1, with a weak D call TRBD2 (7 bases). This CDR3 is built from 18 residues. Trimming took off 6 bases at V and 0 bases at J, with 21 bases between the two ends. Germline V CDR1 and CDR2: SGHAT, FQNNGV. CDR3 coding DNA: TGTGCCAGCAGACGGACAGCGCAGCGGGATAGCTCCTACAATGAGCAGTTCTTC. Amino acids: CASRRTAQRDSSYNEQFF.

This clonotype was counted at least ten times. V is TRBV21-1 and J is TRBJ1-1. TRBV21-1 has pseudogene status. The CDR3 loop spans 15 amino acids. CDR3 nucleotides: TGTGCCAGCAGCGTTTTTCAGAAGGGGAACACTGAAGCTTTCTTT. Translated: CASSVFQKGNTEAFF.

This clonotype has at least ten counts. The chain recombines TRBV7-2 with TRBJ2-3; D is perhaps TRBD2 (5 bases). There are 17 residues in the CDR3. Trimming cost V 6 bases and J 3 bases, with 22 bases left between them. Germline CDR1 is SGHTA and CDR2 is FQGNSA. The DNA for the CDR3 is TGTGCCAGCAGTTTAAGCCCTCCCCGCCGCGGGACAGATACGCAGTATTTT. This encodes CASSLSPPRRGTDTQYF.

This sequence joins TRBV4-3 and TRBJ1-1; D gene unclear. Looked up from germline, CDR1 is LGHNA and CDR2 is YSLEER. Between the trimmed V and J ends, which lost 1 base and 1 base, there was a span of 4 bases. The length of the CDR3 is 13 residues. The CDR3 DNA is TGCGCCAGCAGCCAAGCCGCGAACACTGAAGCTTTCTTT. Residues: CASSQAANTEAFF.

This clonotype was found a few times. The chain carries TRBV20-1 and TRBJ1-5; D is ambiguous. Germline values: CDR1 DFQATT, CDR2 SNEGSKA (reference sequence). This CDR3 region has 17 residues. V dropped 0 bases and J dropped 2 bases, with 17 bases sitting between them. The CDR3 sequence is CSARDPKGVLGNQPQHF. CDR3 in DNA: TGCAGTGCTAGAGATCCGAAGGGAGTTTTGGGCAATCAGCCCCAGCATTTT.

This clonotype was seen repeatedly, ten times or more. This chain links TRBV20-1 with TRBJ1-1; D remains unclear. The CDR3 has 14 residues. CDR1 is DFQATT, CDR2 SNEGSKA, per germline (reference sequence). V lost 1 base, J lost 1 base, and 10 bases lay in between. The CDR3 spells CSARGLRGNTEAFF. The CDR3 nucleotides are TGCAGTGCTAGAGGCCTTCGAGGGAACACTGAAGCTTTCTTT.